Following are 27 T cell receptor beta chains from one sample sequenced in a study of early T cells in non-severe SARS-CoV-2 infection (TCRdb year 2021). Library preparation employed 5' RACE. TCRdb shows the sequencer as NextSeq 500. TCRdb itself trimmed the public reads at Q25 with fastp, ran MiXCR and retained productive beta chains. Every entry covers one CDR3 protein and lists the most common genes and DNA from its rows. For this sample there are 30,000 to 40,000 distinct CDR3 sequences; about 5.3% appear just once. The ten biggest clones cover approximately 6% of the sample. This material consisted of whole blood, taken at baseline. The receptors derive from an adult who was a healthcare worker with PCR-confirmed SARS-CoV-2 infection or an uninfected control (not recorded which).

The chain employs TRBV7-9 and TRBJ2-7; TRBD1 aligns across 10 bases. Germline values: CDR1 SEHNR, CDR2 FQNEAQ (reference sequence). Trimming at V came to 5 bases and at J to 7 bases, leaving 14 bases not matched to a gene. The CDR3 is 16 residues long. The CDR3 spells CASSPRWDRGSGEQYF. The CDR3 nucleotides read TGTGCCAGCAGCCCAAGGTGGGACAGGGGATCGGGAGAGCAGTACTTC.

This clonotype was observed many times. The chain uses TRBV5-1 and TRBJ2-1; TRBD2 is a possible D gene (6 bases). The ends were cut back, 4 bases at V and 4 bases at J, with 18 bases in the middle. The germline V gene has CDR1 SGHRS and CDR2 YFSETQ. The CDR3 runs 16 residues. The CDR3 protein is CASSRSGERAYNEQFF. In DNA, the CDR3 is TGCGCCAGCAGCCGCTCGGGGGAAAGGGCTTACAATGAGCAGTTCTTC.

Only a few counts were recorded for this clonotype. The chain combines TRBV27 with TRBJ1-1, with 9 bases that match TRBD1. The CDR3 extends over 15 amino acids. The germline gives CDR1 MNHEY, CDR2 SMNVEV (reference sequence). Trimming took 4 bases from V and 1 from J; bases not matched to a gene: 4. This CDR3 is CASSSQTGGNTEAFF. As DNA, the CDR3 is TGTGCCAGCAGTTCACAGACAGGGGGGAACACTGAAGCTTTCTTT.

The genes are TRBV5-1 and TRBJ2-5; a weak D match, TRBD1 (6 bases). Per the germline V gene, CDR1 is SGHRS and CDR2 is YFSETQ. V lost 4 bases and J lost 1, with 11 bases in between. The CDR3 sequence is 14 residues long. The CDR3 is CASSTGQPQETQYF. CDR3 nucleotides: TGCGCCAGCAGCACCGGACAGCCCCAAGAGACCCAGTACTTC.

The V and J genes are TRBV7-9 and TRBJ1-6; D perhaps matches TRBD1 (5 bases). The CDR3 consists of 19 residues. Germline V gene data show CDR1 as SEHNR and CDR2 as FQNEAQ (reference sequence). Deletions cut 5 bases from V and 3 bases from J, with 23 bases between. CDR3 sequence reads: CASSHRTGTSSFYNSPLHF. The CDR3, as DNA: TGTGCCAGCAGCCACCGTACCGGGACCTCGTCCTTCTATAATTCACCCCTCCACTTT.

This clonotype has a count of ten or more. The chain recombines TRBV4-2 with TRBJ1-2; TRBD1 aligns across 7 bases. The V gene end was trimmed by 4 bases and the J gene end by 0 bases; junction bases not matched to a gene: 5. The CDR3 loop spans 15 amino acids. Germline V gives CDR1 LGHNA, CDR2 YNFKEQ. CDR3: CASSPRQGSNYGYTF. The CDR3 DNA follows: TGTGCCAGCAGCCCCAGACAGGGCTCTAACTATGGCTACACCTTC.

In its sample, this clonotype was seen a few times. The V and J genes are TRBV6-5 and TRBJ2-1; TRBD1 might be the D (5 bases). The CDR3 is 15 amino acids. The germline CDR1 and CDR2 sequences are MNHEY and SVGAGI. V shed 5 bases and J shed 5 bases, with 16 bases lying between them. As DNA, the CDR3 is TGTGCCAGCAGTCCACCAGGGATAGGAGACAATGAGCAGTTCTTC. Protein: CASSPPGIGDNEQFF.

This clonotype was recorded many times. DNA of the CDR3: TGTGCCAGCAGCTTAGCGCGCCTAGCGGTTAGCAATGAGCAGTTCTTC. Amino acid sequence: CASSLARLAVSNEQFF. The chain employs TRBV7-8 and TRBJ2-1, with 7 bases matching TRBD2. There are 16 residues in the CDR3. V shed 0 bases and J 6 bases; nucleotides not matched to a gene: 8. Looked up from germline, CDR1 is SGHVS and CDR2 is FQNEAQ. Filled out from reference TRBV7-8 and TRBJ2-1, the complete variable domain reads GAGVSQSPRYKVAKRGQDVALRCDPISGHVSLFWYQQALGQGPEFLTYFQNEAQLDKSGLPSDRFFAERPEGSVSTLKIQRTQQEDSAVYLCASSLARLAVSNEQFFGPGTRLTVL.

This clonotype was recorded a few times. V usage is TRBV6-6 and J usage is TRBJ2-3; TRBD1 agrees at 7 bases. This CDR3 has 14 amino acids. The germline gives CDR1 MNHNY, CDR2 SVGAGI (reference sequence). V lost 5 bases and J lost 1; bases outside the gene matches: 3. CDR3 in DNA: TGTGCCAGCAGTCGACAGGGTCGCACAGATACGCAGTATTTT. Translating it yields CASSRQGRTDTQYF.

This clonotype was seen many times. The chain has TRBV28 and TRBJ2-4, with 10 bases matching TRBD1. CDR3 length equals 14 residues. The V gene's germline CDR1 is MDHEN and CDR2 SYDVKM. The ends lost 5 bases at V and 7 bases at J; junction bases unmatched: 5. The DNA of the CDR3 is TGTGCCAGCAGTGGGACAGGGGTGGGGAACATTCAGTACTTC. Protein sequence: CASSGTGVGNIQYF.

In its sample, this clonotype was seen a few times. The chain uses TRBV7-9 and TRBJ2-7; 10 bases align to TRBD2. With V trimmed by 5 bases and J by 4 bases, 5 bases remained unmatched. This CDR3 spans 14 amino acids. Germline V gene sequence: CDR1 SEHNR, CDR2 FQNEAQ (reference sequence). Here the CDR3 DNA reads TGTGCCAGCAGCGGAGCGGGAGGGTCGTACGAGCAGTACTTC. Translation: CASSGAGGSYEQYF.

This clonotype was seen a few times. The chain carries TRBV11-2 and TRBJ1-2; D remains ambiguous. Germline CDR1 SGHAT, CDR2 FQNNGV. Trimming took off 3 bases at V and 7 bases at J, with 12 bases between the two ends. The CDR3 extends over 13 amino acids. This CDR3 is CASSFSILAGYTF. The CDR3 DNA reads TGTGCCAGCAGCTTTTCAATCCTCGCTGGCTACACCTTC.

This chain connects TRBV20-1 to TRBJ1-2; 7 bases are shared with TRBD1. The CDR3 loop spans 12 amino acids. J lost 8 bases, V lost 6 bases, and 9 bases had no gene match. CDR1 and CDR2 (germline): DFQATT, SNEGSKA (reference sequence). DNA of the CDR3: TGCAGTGCGCAGCAGGGGGTTAGCGGCTACACCTTC. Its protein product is CSAQQGVSGYTF.

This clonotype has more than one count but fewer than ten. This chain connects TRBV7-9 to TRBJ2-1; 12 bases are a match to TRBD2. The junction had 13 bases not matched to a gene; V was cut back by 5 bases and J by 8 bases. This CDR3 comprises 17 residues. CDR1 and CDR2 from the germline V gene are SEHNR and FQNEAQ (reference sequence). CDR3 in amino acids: CASSLSHRLAGVDEQFF. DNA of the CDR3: TGTGCCAGCAGCCTCTCCCATCGACTAGCGGGAGTTGATGAGCAGTTCTTC. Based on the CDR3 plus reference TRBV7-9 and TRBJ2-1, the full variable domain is DTGVSQNPRHKITKRGQNVTFRCDPISEHNRLYWYRQTLGQGPEFLTYFQNEAQLEKSRLLSDRFSAERPKGSFSTLEIQRTEQGDSAMYLCASSLSHRLAGVDEQFFGPGTRLTVL.

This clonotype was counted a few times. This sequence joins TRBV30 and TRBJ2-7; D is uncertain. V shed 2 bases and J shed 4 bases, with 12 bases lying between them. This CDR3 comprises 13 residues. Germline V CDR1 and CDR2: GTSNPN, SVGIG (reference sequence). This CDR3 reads CAWSPGFGYEQYV. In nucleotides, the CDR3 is TGTGCCTGGAGTCCCGGTTTCGGTTACGAGCAGTACGTC.

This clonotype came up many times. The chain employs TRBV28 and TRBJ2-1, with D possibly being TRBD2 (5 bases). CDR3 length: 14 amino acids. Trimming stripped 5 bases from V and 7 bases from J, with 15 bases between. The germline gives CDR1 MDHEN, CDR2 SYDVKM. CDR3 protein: CASSTGSAVNEQFF. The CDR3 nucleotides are TGTGCCAGCAGTACGGGATCGGCGGTAAATGAGCAGTTCTTC.

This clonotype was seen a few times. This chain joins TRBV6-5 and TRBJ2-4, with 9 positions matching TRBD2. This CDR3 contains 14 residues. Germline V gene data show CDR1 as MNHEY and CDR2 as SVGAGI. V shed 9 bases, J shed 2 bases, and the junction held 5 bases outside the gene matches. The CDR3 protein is CARRGTSPKNIQYF. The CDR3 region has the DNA TGTGCCAGGCGAGGGACTAGCCCCAAAAACATTCAGTACTTC.

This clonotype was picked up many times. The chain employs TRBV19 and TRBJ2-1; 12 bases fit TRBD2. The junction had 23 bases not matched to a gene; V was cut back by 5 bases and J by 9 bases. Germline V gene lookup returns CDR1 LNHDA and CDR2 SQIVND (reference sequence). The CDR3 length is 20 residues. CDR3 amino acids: CASSPLRVNLAGGPSGEQFF. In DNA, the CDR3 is TGTGCCAGTAGTCCCCTCCGGGTCAATCTAGCGGGAGGGCCATCGGGTGAGCAGTTCTTC. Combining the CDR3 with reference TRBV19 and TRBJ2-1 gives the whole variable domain DGGITQSPKYLFRKEGQNVTLSCEQNLNHDAMYWYRQDPGQGLRLIYYSQIVNDFQKGDIAEGYSVSREKKESFPLTVTSAQKNPTAFYLCASSPLRVNLAGGPSGEQFFGPGTRLTVL.

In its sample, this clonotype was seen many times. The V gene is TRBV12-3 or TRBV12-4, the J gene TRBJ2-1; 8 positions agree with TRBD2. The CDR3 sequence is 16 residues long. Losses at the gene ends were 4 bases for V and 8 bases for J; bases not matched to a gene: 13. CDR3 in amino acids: CASSSPLRTSIYEQFF. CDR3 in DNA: TGTGCCAGCAGTTCCCCACTACGGACTAGCATCTATGAGCAGTTCTTC.

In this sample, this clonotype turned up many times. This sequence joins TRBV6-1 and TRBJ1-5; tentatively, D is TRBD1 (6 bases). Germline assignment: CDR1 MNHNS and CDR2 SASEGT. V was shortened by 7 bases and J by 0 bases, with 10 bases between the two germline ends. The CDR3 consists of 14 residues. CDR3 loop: CASIGTTSNQPQHF. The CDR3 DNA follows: TGTGCCAGCATTGGGACAACTAGCAATCAGCCCCAGCATTTT.

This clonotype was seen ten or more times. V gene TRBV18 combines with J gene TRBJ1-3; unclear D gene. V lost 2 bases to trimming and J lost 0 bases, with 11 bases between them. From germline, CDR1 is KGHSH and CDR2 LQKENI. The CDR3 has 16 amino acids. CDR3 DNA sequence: TGTGCCAGCTCACCAGGGCTACACCACTCTGGAAACACCATATATTTT. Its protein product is CASSPGLHHSGNTIYF.

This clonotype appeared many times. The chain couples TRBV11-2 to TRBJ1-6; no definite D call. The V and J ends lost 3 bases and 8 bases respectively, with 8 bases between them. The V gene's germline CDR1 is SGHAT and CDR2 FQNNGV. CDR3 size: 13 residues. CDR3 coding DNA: TGTGCCAGCAGCTTCCGGAGAGATTCACCCCTCCACTTT. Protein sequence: CASSFRRDSPLHF.

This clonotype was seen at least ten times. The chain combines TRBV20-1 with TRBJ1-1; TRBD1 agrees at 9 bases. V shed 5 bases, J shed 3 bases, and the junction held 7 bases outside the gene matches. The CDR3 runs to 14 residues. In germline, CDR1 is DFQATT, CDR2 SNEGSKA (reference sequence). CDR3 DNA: TGCAGTGCTCCCACAGGGGGCGATGACACTGAAGCTTTCTTT. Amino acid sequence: CSAPTGGDDTEAFF.

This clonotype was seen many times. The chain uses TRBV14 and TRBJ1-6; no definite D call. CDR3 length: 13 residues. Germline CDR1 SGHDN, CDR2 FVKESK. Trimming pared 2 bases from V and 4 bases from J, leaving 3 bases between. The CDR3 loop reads CASSQSYNSPLHF. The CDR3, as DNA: TGTGCCAGCAGCCAATCTTATAATTCACCCCTCCACTTT.

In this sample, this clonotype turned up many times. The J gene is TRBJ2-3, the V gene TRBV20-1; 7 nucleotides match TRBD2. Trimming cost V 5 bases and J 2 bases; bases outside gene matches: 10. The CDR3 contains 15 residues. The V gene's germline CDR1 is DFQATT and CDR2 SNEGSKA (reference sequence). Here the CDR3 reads CSAPLAVASTDTQYF. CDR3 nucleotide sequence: TGCAGTGCTCCTCTAGCGGTCGCCTCCACAGATACGCAGTATTTT.

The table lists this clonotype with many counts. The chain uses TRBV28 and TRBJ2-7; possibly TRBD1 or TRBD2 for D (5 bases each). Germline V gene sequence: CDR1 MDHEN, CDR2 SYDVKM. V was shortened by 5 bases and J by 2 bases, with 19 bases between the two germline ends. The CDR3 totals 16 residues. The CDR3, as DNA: TGTGCCAGCAGTAACTCCGGGACCCAGAACGCCTACGAGCAGTACTTC. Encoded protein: CASSNSGTQNAYEQYF.

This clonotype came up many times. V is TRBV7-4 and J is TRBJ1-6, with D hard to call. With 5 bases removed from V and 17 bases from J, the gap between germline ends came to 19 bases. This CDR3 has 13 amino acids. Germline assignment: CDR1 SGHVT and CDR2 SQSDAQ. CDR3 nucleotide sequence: TGTGCCAGCAGCCGAGGAGTCTTCTGGCTCGTCCACTTT. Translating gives CASSRGVFWLVHF.